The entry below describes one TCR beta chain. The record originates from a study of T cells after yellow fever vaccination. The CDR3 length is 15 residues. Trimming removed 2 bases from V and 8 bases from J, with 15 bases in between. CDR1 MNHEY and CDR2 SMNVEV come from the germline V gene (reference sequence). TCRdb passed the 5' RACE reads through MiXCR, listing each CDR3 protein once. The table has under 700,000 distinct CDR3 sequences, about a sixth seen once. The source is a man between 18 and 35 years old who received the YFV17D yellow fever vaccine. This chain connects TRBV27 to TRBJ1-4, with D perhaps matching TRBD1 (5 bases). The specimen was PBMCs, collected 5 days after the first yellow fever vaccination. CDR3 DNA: TGTGCCAGCAGTTTACTAAGGGGCGCGAACGAAAAACTGTTTTTT. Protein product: CASSLLRGANEKLFF.